The T cell receptor beta chain under discussion was sequenced for a study of CD8 T cells in Susac syndrome. Trimming removed 2 bases at V and 0 bases at J, with 13 bases between. The CDR3 runs to 16 residues. Germline V gene lookup returns CDR1 SGHVS and CDR2 FNYEAQ. TCR beta was sequenced from blood CD8+ and CD4+ T cells. It was negative isolation that provided the CD8+ and CD4+ T cells, whereas TEMRA cells were enriched by FACS. Random hexamers were used to reverse transcribe the RNA input (0.5 to 1 ug). TCR beta CDR3 was amplified by immunoSEQ covering 54 Vbeta and 13 Jbeta. TCRdb re-called the immunoSEQ multiplex PCR reads with MiXCR, one entry per CDR3 protein. The data show hundreds of thousands of distinct CDR3 sequences, roughly 90% seen once. The sample holds one count of this clonotype.

The TCR sequence derives from a human donor with multiple sclerosis. The rearrangement links TRBV7-6 to TRBJ1-2; D is ambiguous. Input material: CD8+ T cells from PBMCs. CDR3 sequence reads: CASSLYHGGTNYGYTF. CDR3 DNA: TGTGCCAGCAGCTTATACCACGGAGGAACTAACTATGGCTACACCTTC.